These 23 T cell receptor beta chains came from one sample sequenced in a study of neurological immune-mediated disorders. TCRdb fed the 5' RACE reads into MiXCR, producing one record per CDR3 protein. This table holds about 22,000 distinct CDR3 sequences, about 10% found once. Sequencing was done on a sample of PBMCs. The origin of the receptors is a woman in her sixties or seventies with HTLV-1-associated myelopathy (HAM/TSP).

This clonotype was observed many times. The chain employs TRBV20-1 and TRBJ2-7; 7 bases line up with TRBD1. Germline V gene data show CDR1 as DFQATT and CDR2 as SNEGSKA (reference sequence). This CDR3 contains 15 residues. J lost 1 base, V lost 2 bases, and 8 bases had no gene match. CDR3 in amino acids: CSARRPGTASYEQYF. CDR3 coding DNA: TGCAGTGCTAGACGACCCGGGACAGCTTCCTACGAGCAGTACTTC.

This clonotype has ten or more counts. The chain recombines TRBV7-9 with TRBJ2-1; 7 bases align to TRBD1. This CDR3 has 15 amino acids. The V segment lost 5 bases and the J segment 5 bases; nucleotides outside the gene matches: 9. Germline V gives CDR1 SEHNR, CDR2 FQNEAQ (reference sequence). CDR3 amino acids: CASSPQGSLDNEQFF. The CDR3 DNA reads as TGTGCCAGCAGCCCACAGGGGAGTCTCGACAATGAGCAGTTCTTC.

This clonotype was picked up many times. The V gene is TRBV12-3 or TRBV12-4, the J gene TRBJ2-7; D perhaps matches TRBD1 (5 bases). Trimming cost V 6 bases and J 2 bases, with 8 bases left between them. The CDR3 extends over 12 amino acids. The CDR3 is CASRRTTYEQYF. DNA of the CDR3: TGTGCCAGCAGACGGACAACCTACGAGCAGTACTTC.

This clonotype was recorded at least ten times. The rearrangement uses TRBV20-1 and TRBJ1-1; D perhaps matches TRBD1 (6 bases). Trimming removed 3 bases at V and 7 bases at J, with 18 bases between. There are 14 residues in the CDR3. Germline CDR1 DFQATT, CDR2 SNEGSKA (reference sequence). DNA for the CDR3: TGCAGTGCTAGCGACGTCCAGGGGACTCGTGAAGCTTTCTTT. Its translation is CSASDVQGTREAFF.

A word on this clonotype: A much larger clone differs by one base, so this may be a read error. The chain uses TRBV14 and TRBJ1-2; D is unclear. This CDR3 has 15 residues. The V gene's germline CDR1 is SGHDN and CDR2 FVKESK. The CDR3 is CASSQDPQRNYDYTF. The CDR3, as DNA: TGTGCCAGCAGCCAAGATCCACAGAGAAACTATGACTACACCTTC.

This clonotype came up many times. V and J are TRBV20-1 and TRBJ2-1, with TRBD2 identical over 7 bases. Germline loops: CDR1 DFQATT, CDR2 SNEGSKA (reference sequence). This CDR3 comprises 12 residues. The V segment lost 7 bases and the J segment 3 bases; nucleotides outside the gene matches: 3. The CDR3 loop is CSGLADYNEQFF. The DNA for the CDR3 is TGCAGTGGGCTAGCGGACTACAATGAGCAGTTCTTC.

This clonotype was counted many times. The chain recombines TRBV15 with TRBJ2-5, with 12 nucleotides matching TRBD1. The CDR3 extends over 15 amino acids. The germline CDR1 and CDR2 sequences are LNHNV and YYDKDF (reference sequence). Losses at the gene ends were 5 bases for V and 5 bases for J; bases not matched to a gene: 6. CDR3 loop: CATSRDRGRRETQYF. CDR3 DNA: TGTGCCACCAGCCGGGACAGGGGGCGCAGGGAGACCCAGTACTTC.

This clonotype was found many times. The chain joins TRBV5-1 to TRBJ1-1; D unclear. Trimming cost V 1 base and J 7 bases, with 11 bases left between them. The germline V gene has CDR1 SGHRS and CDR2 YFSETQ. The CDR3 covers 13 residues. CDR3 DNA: TGCGCCAGCAGCTTGTCGCTGACAAGTGAAGCTTTCTTT. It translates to CASSLSLTSEAFF.

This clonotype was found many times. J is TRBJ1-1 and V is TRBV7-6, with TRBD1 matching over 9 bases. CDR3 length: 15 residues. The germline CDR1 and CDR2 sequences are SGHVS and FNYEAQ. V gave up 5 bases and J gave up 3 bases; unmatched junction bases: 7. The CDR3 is CASSLQTGGDTEAFF. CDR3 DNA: TGTGCCAGCAGCCTACAGACAGGGGGGGACACTGAAGCTTTCTTT. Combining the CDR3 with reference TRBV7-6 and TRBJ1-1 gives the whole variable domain GAGVSQSPRYKVTKRGQDVALRCDPISGHVSLYWYRQALGQGPEFLTYFNYEAQQDKSGLPNDRFSAERPEGSISTLTIQRTEQRDSAMYRCASSLQTGGDTEAFFGQGTRLTVV.

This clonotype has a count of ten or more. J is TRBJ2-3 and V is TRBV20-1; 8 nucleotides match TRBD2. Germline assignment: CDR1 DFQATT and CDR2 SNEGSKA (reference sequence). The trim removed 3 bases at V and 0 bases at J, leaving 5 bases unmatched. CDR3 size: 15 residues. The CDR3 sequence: CSASLASGSTDTQYF. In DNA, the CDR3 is TGCAGTGCTAGTCTCGCTAGCGGGAGCACAGATACGCAGTATTTT.

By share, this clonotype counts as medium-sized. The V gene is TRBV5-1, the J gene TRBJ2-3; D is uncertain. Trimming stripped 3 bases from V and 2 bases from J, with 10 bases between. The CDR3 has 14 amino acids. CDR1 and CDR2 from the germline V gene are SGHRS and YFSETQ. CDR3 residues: CASSSVIDTDTQYF. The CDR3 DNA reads TGCGCCAGCAGCTCTGTCATCGACACAGATACGCAGTATTTT.

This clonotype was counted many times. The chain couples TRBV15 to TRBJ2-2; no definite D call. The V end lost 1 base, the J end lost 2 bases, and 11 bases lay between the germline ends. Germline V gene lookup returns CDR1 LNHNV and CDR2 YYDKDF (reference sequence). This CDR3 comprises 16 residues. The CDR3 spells CATSRGKGRNTGELFF. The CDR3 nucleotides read TGTGCCACCAGCAGAGGAAAAGGCCGCAACACCGGGGAGCTGTTTTTT.

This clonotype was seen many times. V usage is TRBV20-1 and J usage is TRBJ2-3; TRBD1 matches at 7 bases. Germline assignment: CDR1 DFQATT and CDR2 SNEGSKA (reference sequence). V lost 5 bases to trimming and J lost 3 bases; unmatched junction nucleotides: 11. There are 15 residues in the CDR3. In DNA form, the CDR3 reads TGCAGTGCTGGGAGACAGGGAATGGGGACAGATACGCAGTATTTT. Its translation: CSAGRQGMGTDTQYF.

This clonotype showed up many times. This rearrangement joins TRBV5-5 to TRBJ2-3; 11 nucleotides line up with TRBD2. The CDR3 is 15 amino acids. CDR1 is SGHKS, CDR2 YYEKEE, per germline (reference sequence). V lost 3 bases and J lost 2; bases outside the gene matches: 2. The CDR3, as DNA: TGTGCCAGCAGCTCGACTAGCGGGGTCACAGATACGCAGTATTTT. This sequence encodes CASSSTSGVTDTQYF.

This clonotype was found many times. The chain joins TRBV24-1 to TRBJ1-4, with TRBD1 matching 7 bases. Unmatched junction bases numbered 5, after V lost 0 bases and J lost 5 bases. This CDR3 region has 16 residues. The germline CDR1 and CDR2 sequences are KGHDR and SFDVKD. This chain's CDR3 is CATSDLEGAGNEKLFF. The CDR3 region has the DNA TGTGCCACCAGTGATTTGGAGGGGGCCGGGAATGAAAAACTGTTTTTT.

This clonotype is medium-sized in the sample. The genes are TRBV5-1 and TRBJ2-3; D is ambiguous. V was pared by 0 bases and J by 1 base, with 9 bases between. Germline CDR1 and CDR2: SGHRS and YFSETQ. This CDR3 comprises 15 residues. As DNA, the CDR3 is TGCGCCAGCAGCTTGGAGGGCCGGGGCACAGATACGCAGTATTTT. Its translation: CASSLEGRGTDTQYF.

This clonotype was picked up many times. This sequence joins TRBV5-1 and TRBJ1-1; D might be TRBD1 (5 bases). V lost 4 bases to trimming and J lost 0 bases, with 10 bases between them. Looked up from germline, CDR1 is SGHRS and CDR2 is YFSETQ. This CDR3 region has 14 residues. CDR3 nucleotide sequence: TGCGCCAGCAGCGTGGGACGGGTGAACACTGAAGCTTTCTTT. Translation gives CASSVGRVNTEAFF.

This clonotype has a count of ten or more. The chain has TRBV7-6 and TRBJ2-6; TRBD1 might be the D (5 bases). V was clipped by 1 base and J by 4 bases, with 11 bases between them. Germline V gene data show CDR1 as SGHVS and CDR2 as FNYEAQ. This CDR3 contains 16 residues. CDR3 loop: CASSLETRTGANVLTF. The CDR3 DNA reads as TGTGCCAGCAGCTTAGAAACCCGGACAGGGGCCAACGTCCTGACTTTC.

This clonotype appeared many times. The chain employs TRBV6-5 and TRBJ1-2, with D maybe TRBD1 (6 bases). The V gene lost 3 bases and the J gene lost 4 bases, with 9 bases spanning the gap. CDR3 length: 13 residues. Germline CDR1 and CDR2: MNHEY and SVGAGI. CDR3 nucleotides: TGTGCCAGCAGTTATAGCAGGGGCTATGGCTACACCTTC. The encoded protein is CASSYSRGYGYTF.

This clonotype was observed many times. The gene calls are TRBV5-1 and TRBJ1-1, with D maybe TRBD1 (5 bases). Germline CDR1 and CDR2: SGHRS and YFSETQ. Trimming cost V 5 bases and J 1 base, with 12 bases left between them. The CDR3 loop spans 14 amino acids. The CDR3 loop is CASRIRQGNTEAFF. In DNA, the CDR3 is TGCGCCAGCAGAATAAGGCAGGGGAACACTGAAGCTTTCTTT.

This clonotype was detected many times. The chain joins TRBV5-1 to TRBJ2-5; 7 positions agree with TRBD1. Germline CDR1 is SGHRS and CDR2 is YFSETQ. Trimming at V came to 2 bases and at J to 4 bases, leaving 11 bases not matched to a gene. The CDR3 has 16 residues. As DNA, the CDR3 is TGCGCCAGCAGCTTATACCCGGGACAGATCACAGAGACCCAGTACTTC. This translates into CASSLYPGQITETQYF. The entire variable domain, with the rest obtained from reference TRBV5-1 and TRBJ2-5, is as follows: KAGVTQTPRYLIKTRGQQVTLSCSPISGHRSVSWYQQTPGQGLQFLFEYFSETQRNKGNFPGRFSGRQFSNSRSEMNVSTLELGDSALYLCASSLYPGQITETQYFGPGTRLLVL.

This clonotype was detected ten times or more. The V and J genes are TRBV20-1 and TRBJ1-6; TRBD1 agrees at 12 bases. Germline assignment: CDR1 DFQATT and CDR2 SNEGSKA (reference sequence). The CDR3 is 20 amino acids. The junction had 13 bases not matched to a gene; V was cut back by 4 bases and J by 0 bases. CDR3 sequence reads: CSAKFTGTGGASSYNSPLHF. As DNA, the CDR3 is TGCAGTGCTAAATTCACCGGGACAGGGGGCGCCAGCTCCTATAATTCACCCCTCCACTTT.

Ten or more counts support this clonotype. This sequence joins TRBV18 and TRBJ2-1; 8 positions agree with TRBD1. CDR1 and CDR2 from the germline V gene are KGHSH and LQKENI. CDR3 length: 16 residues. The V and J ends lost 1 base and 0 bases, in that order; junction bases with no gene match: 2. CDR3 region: CASSPLQGASYNEQFF. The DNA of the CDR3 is TGTGCCAGCTCACCACTCCAGGGGGCCTCCTACAATGAGCAGTTCTTC.